Presented here are 27 T cell receptor beta chains from one specimen sequenced in a study of post-analysis software for immune sequencing data. TCR beta cDNA libraries had unique molecular identifiers. TCRdb reprocessed the PCR reads via MiXCR and lists one record per CDR3 protein. Of roughly 870,000 distinct CDR3 sequences in the sample, about 50% are singletons; the top ten hold over 4%. These receptors' antigens are unknown. Findings and caveats of the study: There were roughly 5 TRBV segments more frequent in patients than controls, and TRBV5-6, TRBV5-1 and TRBV20-1 were among them.

Sequencing was performed on blood. These receptors came from a girl aged 5-17 years with multiple sclerosis.

This clonotype was picked up a small number of times. The chain recombines TRBV5-1 with TRBJ2-5, with 11 bases aligning to TRBD2. CDR1 is SGHRS, CDR2 YFSETQ, per germline. After removal of 0 bases from V and 12 bases from J, the junction contained 7 bases not matched to a gene. The CDR3 has 14 amino acids. CDR3 region: CASSLGLAGTLEYF. The CDR3 nucleotides are TGCGCCAGCAGCTTGGGACTAGCGGGGACTTTAGAGTACTTC.

The gene calls are TRBV12-3 or TRBV12-4 and TRBJ2-3; 10 nucleotides align to TRBD2. This CDR3 is 14 amino acids long. The V gene end was trimmed by 7 bases and the J gene end by 1 base; junction bases not matched to a gene: 2. The CDR3 nucleotides are TGTGCCAGCAAAACTAGCGGGGGCACAGATACGCAGTATTTT. This encodes CASKTSGGTDTQYF.

The chain uses TRBV7-6 and TRBJ2-1; D not certain. The germline CDR1 and CDR2 sequences are SGHVS and FNYEAQ. The CDR3 is 12 residues long. Trimming removed 2 bases at V and 10 bases at J, with 9 bases between. For the CDR3, the DNA is TGTGCCAGCAGCTTATCAACAGACGAGCAGTTCTTC. Amino acids: CASSLSTDEQFF.

This clonotype has more than one count but fewer than ten. At one end, the junction sequence differs from germline, possibly due to a read error. The chain carries TRBV20-1 and TRBJ1-5; TRBD1 is a possible D gene (6 bases). The CDR3 sequence is 15 residues long. CDR1 is DFQATT and CDR2 is SNEGSKA in the germline V gene (reference sequence). CDR3 nucleotides: TGCAGTGCTCGAGAGGACAGCGTACGCAGTCAGCCCCAGCATTTT. This encodes CSAREDSVRSQPQHF.

This clonotype turned up a few times. The chain is built from TRBV20-1 and TRBJ2-7, with 15 bases aligning to TRBD2. V lost 8 bases to trimming and J lost 2 bases; unmatched junction nucleotides: 7. This CDR3 spans 15 amino acids. Germline CDR1 and CDR2: DFQATT and SNEGSKA (reference sequence). CDR3 loop: CSTGLAGGSPYEQYF. CDR3 DNA sequence: TGCAGTACAGGACTAGCGGGAGGGAGCCCCTACGAGCAGTACTTC.

V gene TRBV6-5 combines with J gene TRBJ2-5; 13 bases agree with TRBD2. The CDR3 sequence is 17 residues long. CDR1 is MNHEY, CDR2 SVGAGI, per germline. Germline trimming cut 4 bases from V and 4 bases from J; bases unmatched to any gene: 9. CDR3 sequence: CASSSLSGLAGLETQYF. CDR3 bases: TGTGCCAGCAGTTCATTATCGGGACTAGCGGGGCTAGAGACCCAGTACTTC.

The chain couples TRBV6-6 to TRBJ2-3; D unresolved. Germline CDR1 is MNHNY and CDR2 is SVGAGI (reference sequence). Trimming cost V 0 bases and J 4 bases, with 11 bases left between them. CDR3 length equals 15 residues. Written as DNA, the CDR3 is TGTGCCAGCAGTTACTCCGCCTTCCCGTCAGATACGCAGTATTTT. Its translation is CASSYSAFPSDTQYF.

The V gene is TRBV6-5, the J gene TRBJ2-1; 8 bases line up with TRBD2. This CDR3 region has 22 residues. Per the germline V gene, CDR1 is MNHEY and CDR2 is SVGAGI. J was trimmed by 2 bases and V by 0 bases; bases with no gene match: 21. The CDR3 is CASSYSSPSEREGGFTYNEQFF. CDR3 DNA: TGTGCCAGCAGTTACTCTTCCCCTTCGGAACGGGAGGGGGGCTTTACCTACAATGAGCAGTTCTTC.

Details on this clonotype: Germline is not matched at one junction end, which may reflect a read error. This chain connects TRBV12-3 or TRBV12-4 to TRBJ2-1, with D possibly matching TRBD1 (5 bases). The CDR3 totals 15 residues. CDR3 sequence reads: CASSLAKTAYNEQFF. The CDR3 nucleotides are TGTGCTAGCAGTTTAGCAAAGACAGCCTACAATGAGCAGTTCTTC.

This chain links TRBV20-1 with TRBJ2-3, with 8 bases matching TRBD2. The CDR3 loop spans 16 amino acids. Germline V gives CDR1 DFQATT, CDR2 SNEGSKA (reference sequence). Trimming at V came to 6 bases and at J to 2 bases, leaving 13 bases not matched to a gene. CDR3: CSAQMAAGDNTDTQYF. The CDR3 region has the DNA TGCAGTGCCCAAATGGCAGCGGGGGACAACACAGATACGCAGTATTTT.

The J gene is TRBJ2-3, the V gene TRBV5-5; D is uncertain. The CDR3 is 13 residues long. The germline V gene encodes CDR1 SGHKS and CDR2 YYEKEE (reference sequence). V shed 2 bases and J shed 4 bases, with 8 bases lying between them. DNA of the CDR3: TGTGCCAGCAGCTTTAATCCGCCAGATACGCAGTATTTT. The encoded protein is CASSFNPPDTQYF.

V and J are TRBV6-1 and TRBJ2-4; maybe TRBD1 (6 bases). CDR3 size: 17 residues. Trimming pared 5 bases from V and 0 bases from J, leaving 17 bases between. CDR1 is MNHNS, CDR2 SASEGT, per germline. CDR3 in DNA: TGTGCCAGCAGTCCTTTGGACAGCGGACTAGCCAAAAACATTCAGTACTTC. Translating gives CASSPLDSGLAKNIQYF.

The rearrangement uses TRBV29-1 and TRBJ2-7; weak D call: TRBD1 (5 bases). Germline lookup yields CDR1 SQVTM and CDR2 ANQGSEA. This CDR3 comprises 14 residues. V lost 6 bases and J 0 bases, leaving 15 bases between the germline ends. As DNA, the CDR3 is TGCAGCGTAGACGACCAGGGCAGCTCCTACGAGCAGTACTTC. Its protein product is CSVDDQGSSYEQYF.

J is TRBJ1-6 and V is TRBV3-1, with TRBD1 identical over 9 bases. With 4 bases clipped from V and 14 bases from J, the junction kept 6 bases outside the gene matches. Germline V gene sequence: CDR1 LGHDT, CDR2 YNNKEL (reference sequence). The CDR3 consists of 13 residues. CDR3 in amino acids: CASSRGQGKTLHF. As DNA, the CDR3 is TGTGCCAGCAGCCGAGGACAGGGGAAGACCCTCCACTTT.

V is TRBV6-6 and J is TRBJ1-1; perhaps TRBD1 as D (6 bases). Trimming cost V 7 bases and J 6 bases, with 18 bases left between them. Germline assignment: CDR1 MNHNY and CDR2 SVGAGI (reference sequence). CDR3 length: 14 amino acids. CDR3 sequence reads: CASTTQGLGAEAFF. In DNA form, the CDR3 reads TGTGCCAGCACCACACAGGGATTGGGCGCTGAAGCTTTCTTT.

This sequence joins TRBV6-5 and TRBJ2-3; TRBD2 aligns across 10 bases. Germline assignment: CDR1 MNHEY and CDR2 SVGAGI. The CDR3 sequence is 14 residues long. Trimming at V came to 6 bases and at J to 7 bases, leaving 7 bases not matched to a gene. In nucleotides, the CDR3 is TGTGCCAGCAGGCGGACTAGCGGAGGAAATACGCAGTATTTT. It encodes CASRRTSGGNTQYF.

The chain employs TRBV5-1 and TRBJ2-4, with 9 positions matching TRBD1. The V gene end was trimmed by 4 bases and the J gene end by 2 bases; junction bases not matched to a gene: 7. This CDR3 comprises 16 residues. In germline, CDR1 is SGHRS, CDR2 YFSETQ. The CDR3 nucleotides are TGCGCCAGCAGCCAGGGGACAGGGCGAACCAAAAACATTCAGTACTTC. It is translated as CASSQGTGRTKNIQYF.

The genes are TRBV10-3 and TRBJ2-7; D call uncertain. The V gene's germline CDR1 is ENHRY and CDR2 SYGVKD. This CDR3 has 14 amino acids. V lost 3 bases and J 0 bases, leaving 9 bases between the germline ends. The CDR3 DNA reads TGTGCCATCAGTGACACGATTAGCTCCTACGAGCAGTACTTC. Translation: CAISDTISSYEQYF.

The V and J genes are TRBV5-1 and TRBJ2-1; D remains ambiguous. This CDR3 has 15 residues. V was shortened by 0 bases and J by 0 bases, with 7 bases between the two germline ends. Germline values: CDR1 SGHRS, CDR2 YFSETQ. CDR3 coding DNA: TGCGCCAGCAGCTTGGACCATAGCTCCTACAATGAGCAGTTCTTC. It translates to CASSLDHSSYNEQFF.

This clonotype was seen a few times. The J gene is TRBJ2-7, the V gene TRBV29-1; perhaps TRBD2 as D (5 bases). Trimming stripped 6 bases from V and 1 base from J, with 7 bases between. CDR1 SQVTM and CDR2 ANQGSEA come from the germline V gene. This CDR3 spans 11 amino acids. The CDR3: CSVRRSYEQYF. CDR3 in DNA: TGCAGCGTCCGGAGGTCCTACGAGCAGTACTTC.

The DNA for the CDR3 is TGCAGCGTTCGGACTAGCGGGGCTAGCTCCTACAATGAGCAGTTCTTC. It yields the protein CSVRTSGASSYNEQFF. The V and J genes are TRBV29-1 and TRBJ2-1; 12 nucleotides align to TRBD2. The CDR3 extends over 16 amino acids. Trimming cost V 5 bases and J 0 bases; bases outside gene matches: 5. Per germline, CDR1 SQVTM and CDR2 ANQGSEA.

The table lists this clonotype with a few counts. CDR3 coding DNA: TGTGCCATCAGTGCCAGGGGTTCCTACGAGCAGTACTTC. Translating gives CAISARGSYEQYF. The V call is TRBV10-3, the J call TRBJ2-7; possibly TRBD1 for D (6 bases). The CDR3 is made up of 13 amino acids. Germline loops: CDR1 ENHRY, CDR2 SYGVKD. Trimming removed 4 bases at V and 1 base at J, with 8 bases between.

This clonotype showed up just a few times. Germline and junction disagree at one end, which may indicate a read error. This chain connects TRBV27 to TRBJ2-2, with D hard to call. CDR3 length equals 13 residues. The germline V gene encodes CDR1 MNHEY and CDR2 SMNVEV (reference sequence). CDR3 residues: CASRNSYTGELFF. CDR3 in DNA: TGTGCCAGTAGAAACTCATACACTGGGGAGCTGTTTTTT.

The V call is TRBV20-1, the J call TRBJ2-5; 7 bases fit TRBD2. The closer fit of TRBJ2-7 to the DNA end suggests the J call may be wrong. Germline loops: CDR1 DFQATT, CDR2 SNEGSKA (reference sequence). The length of the CDR3 is 15 residues. CDR3 in amino acids: CSARALTSPLVEQYF. The CDR3, as DNA: TGCAGTGCTAGAGCCTTGACTAGCCCCCTTGTCGAGCAGTACTTC.

This clonotype was observed once. V and J are TRBV29-1 and TRBJ2-1; D is ambiguous. The CDR3 consists of 10 residues. CDR1 SQVTM and CDR2 ANQGSEA come from the germline V gene. The CDR3 DNA sequence: TGCACCGTGGGCACCGATGAGCAGTTCTTC. Protein product: CTVGTDEQFF.

V and J are TRBV7-9 and TRBJ2-1; TRBD2 matches 11 bases. The V and J ends lost 5 bases and 8 bases, in that order; junction bases with no gene match: 14. The CDR3 has 17 residues. Germline V gene sequence: CDR1 SEHNR, CDR2 FQNEAQ (reference sequence). CDR3 DNA: TGTGCCAGCAGCGAGAGCCATAGCGGGGGGGCGTGGGATGAGCAGTTCTTC. Translated, it gives CASSESHSGGAWDEQFF.

Comment on this clonotype: Without the conserved terminal phenylalanine or tryptophan, this CDR3 likely stems from a read error. The CDR3 coding sequence is TGTGCCAGCAGCCAGTTCACAGATACGCAGTATTTG. This translates into CASSQFTDTQYL. This chain links TRBV7-9 with TRBJ2-3; D gene uncertain. Trimming removed 5 bases at V and 2 bases at J, with 5 bases between. The CDR3 has 12 amino acids. The germline V gene encodes CDR1 SEHNR and CDR2 FQNEAQ (reference sequence).